Listed below are T cell receptor beta chains from one sample, sequenced in a study of human T cells and chemical hapten exposure. TCRdb called the RACE reads again in MiXCR, with one record for every CDR3 protein. The sample has 120,000 or so distinct CDR3 sequences, roughly 14% seen once. Sequenced material: whole blood, taken in connection with sensitization to the hapten diphenylcyclopropenone (DPC). The origin of the receptors is a woman in her late teens or twenties with alopecia areata. Some clones in this sample may be carry-over from other donors' samples. The CDR3 runs from the conserved cysteine through the conserved F or W. D genes are given only for firm matches. Only part of the rows carry a size: once, few, many, or a class if the clone is expanded.

.	.	TRBV10-2	13	TRBJ2-1	TGCGCCAGCAGGGACGACGACTACAATGAGCAGTTCTTC	CASRDDDYNEQFF
.	.	TRBV11-2	14	TRBJ2-3	TGTGCCAGCAGCTTGGACAAACGACCAGATACGCAGTATTTT	CASSLDKRPDTQYF
few	TRBD2	TRBV27	15	TRBJ2-1	TGTGCCAGCAGTCGCCTAGCGGGGAGCGGGAATGAGCAGTTCTTC	CASSRLAGSGNEQFF
.	TRBD1	TRBV10-3	14	TRBJ1-1	TGTGCCATCAGGCTAGGGACAGAGAACACTGAAGCTTTCTTT	CAIRLGTENTEAFF
many	.	TRBV20-1	12	TRBJ1-4	TGCAGCAGCGGGCCGACTAATGAAAAACTGTTTTTT	CSSGPTNEKLFF
many	TRBD1	TRBV19	14	TRBJ1-6	TGTGCCAGTAGTAGACAGGGGGCCGATTCACCCCTCCACTTT	CASSRQGADSPLHF
.	.	TRBV2	12	TRBJ2-3	TGTGCCAAAAGACCAGGGATGGATACGCAGTATTTT	CAKRPGMDTQYF
.	.	TRBV12-3/TRBV12-4	14	TRBJ1-5	TGTGCCAGCACTCGAACGGACCCGAGGCAGCCCCAGCATTTT	CASTRTDPRQPQHF
few	.	TRBV20-1	13	TRBJ1-1	TGCAGTGCCCCAGGGTTAAGGTACACTGAAGCTTTCTTT	CSAPGLRYTEAFF
.	.	TRBV6-2/TRBV6-3	17	TRBJ2-1	TGTGCCAGCAGTCGTACACGCGTGGTAGCGCTATACAATGAGCAGTTCTTC	CASSRTRVVALYNEQFF
.	TRBD2	TRBV7-6	15	TRBJ2-1	TGTGCCAGCAGCCTTAGCGGGGGGTCCTCTAATGAGCAGTTCTTC	CASSLSGGSSNEQFF
.	.	TRBV30	14	TRBJ2-2	TGTGCCTGGAGTGGACAGGCGAACACCGGGGAGCTGTTTTTT	CAWSGQANTGELFF
.	.	TRBV15	15	TRBJ1-1	TGTGCCACCAGCAGAGATCGGGGGCTACGGACTGAAGCTTTCTTT	CATSRDRGLRTEAFF
.	.	TRBV11-2	17	TRBJ2-4	TGTGCCAGCAGCTCAACGATAGTGAGTTCAGCCAAAAACATTCAGTACTTC	CASSSTIVSSAKNIQYF
many	TRBD1	TRBV3-1	14	TRBJ2-7	TGTGCCAGCAGCCCCACAGGGGGTGCCTACGAGCAGTACTTC	CASSPTGGAYEQYF
few	TRBD1	TRBV6-5	16	TRBJ1-2	TGTGCCAGCAGTTTGGGCAGGGGGCCGCATAACTATGGCTACACCTTC	CASSLGRGPHNYGYTF
many	.	TRBV5-4	13	TRBJ2-1	TGTGCCAGCAGCCGGGGAACCTACAATGAGCAGTTCTTC	CASSRGTYNEQFF
few	TRBD2	TRBV14	15	TRBJ2-5	TGTGCCAGCAGCAAGATACTAGCGGGGGAGGAGACCCAGTACTTC	CASSKILAGEETQYF
.	TRBD1	TRBV12-3/TRBV12-4	15	TRBJ1-5	TGTGCCAGCAGTATCCACAGGGGGCTAGGGCAGCCCCAGCATTTT	CASSIHRGLGQPQHF
few	TRBD1	TRBV29-1	14	TRBJ1-3	TGCAGCGTTATCACAGGGGGAGGAGGAAACACCATATATTTT	CSVITGGGGNTIYF
many	.	TRBV5-4	14	TRBJ1-4	TGTGCCAGCAGCTCCCCACCGGGTAATGAAAAACTGTTTTTT	CASSSPPGNEKLFF
few	.	TRBV5-5	14	TRBJ2-5	TGTGCCAGCAGCCACTTTCGGGAGCAAGAGACCCAGTACTTC	CASSHFREQETQYF